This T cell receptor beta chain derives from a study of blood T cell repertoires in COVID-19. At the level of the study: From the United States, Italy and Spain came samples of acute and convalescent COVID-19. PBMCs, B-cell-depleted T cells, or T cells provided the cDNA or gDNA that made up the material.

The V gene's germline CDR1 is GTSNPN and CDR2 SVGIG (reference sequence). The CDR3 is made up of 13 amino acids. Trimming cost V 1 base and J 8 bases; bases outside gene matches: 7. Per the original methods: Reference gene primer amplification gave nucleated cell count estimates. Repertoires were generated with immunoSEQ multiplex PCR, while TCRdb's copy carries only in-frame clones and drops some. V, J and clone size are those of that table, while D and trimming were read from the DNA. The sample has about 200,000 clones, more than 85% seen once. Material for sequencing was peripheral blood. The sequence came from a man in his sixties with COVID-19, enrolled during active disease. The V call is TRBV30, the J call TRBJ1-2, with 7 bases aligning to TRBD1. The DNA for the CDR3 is TGTGCCTGGAGTGAGACAGGGACATTCGGCTACACCTTC. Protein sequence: CAWSETGTFGYTF.